A selection of T cell receptor beta chains follows, all from one sample in a study of cytomegalovirus exposure and HLA in healthy donors. Profiled with immunoSEQ multiplex PCR; TCRdb holds only in-frame clones, not every one. The table has nearly 110,000 clones, 70% to 75% seen once. Sequenced material: PBMCs. The receptors shown here come from a female donor in good health and CMV-seronegative. CDR3s include the opening cysteine and the closing phenylalanine or tryptophan. D genes are given only for firm matches. Only some rows state a clone size, as once, few, many or a class for expanded clones.

j_call | v_call | clone_size | d_call | cdr3_aa | cdr3_nt
TRBJ2-7 | TRBV28 | - | TRBD1 | CATSGGEQYF | TGTGCCACCTCAGGGGGCGAGCAGTACTTC
TRBJ1-3 | TRBV19 | few | - | CASTLSGVSGNTIYF | TGTGCCAGTACCCTATCGGGAGTCTCTGGAAACACCATATATTTT
TRBJ2-1 | TRBV9 | - | - | CASSVGALRNEQFF | TGTGCCAGCAGCGTAGGGGCACTTCGGAATGAGCAGTTCTTC
TRBJ1-2 | TRBV7-2 | - | TRBD1 | CASSSTGGAPYGYTF | TGTGCCAGCAGCTCGACAGGGGGCGCGCCTTATGGCTACACCTTC
TRBJ2-5 | TRBV27 | few | TRBD2 | CASSRGLALQETQYF | TGTGCCAGCAGTCGGGGACTAGCGCTGCAAGAGACCCAGTACTTC
TRBJ1-1 | TRBV7-8 | few | - | CASSLGGSRTEAFF | TGTGCCAGCAGCTTAGGAGGGTCCAGAACTGAAGCTTTCTTT
TRBJ1-4 | TRBV5-1 | - | - | CASSLELREMGEKLFF | TGCGCCAGCAGCTTGGAACTCAGGGAAATGGGGGAAAAACTGTTTTTT
TRBJ1-4 | TRBV28 | - | TRBD1 | CASSSPGQGTNEKLFF | TGTGCCAGCAGTTCTCCCGGACAGGGAACTAATGAAAAACTGTTTTTT
TRBJ1-4 | TRBV28 | - | - | CASSTPEKLFF | TGTGCCAGCAGTACTCCTGAAAAACTGTTTTTT
TRBJ2-5 | TRBV2 | once | TRBD2 | CASSGTSGGYQETQYF | TGTGCCAGCAGTGGGACTAGCGGGGGGTACCAAGAGACCCAGTACTTC
TRBJ1-1 | TRBV18 | - | - | CASSLGGETEAFF | TGTGCCAGCTCACTGGGGGGGGAGACTGAAGCTTTCTTT
TRBJ2-7 | TRBV11-2 | - | TRBD2 | CASSFSGSYYEQYF | TGTGCCAGCAGCTTTAGCGGGTCTTACTACGAGCAGTACTTC
TRBJ2-3 | TRBV5-1 | - | - | CASSSDGGNTQYF | TGCGCCAGCAGCTCCGACGGCGGAAATACGCAGTATTTT
TRBJ2-1 | TRBV16 | few | TRBD2 | CASGASGGYNEQFF | TGTGCCTCCGGGGCTAGCGGGGGCTACAATGAGCAGTTCTTC
TRBJ1-2 | TRBV11-3 | - | - | CASSTRQSSSYGYTF | TGTGCCAGCAGCACCCGACAGTCCTCCTCCTATGGCTACACCTTC
TRBJ2-4 | TRBV5-1 | - | TRBD2 | CASTLAGGAKNIQYF | TGCGCCAGCACCTTAGCGGGTGGGGCCAAAAACATTCAGTACTTC
TRBJ2-7 | TRBV5-4 | few | TRBD2 | CASSPRENPYEQYF | TGTGCCAGCAGTCCGCGGGAGAACCCTTACGAGCAGTACTTC
TRBJ1-1 | TRBV5-4 | - | - | CASSWGNRLNTEAFF | TGTGCCAGCAGCTGGGGCAACAGACTGAACACTGAAGCTTTCTTT
TRBJ2-1 | TRBV7-9 | - | TRBD1 | CASSSWGQGDNEQFF | TGTGCCAGCAGCTCATGGGGACAGGGTGACAATGAGCAGTTCTTC
TRBJ1-5 | TRBV7-7 | - | - | CASSVRPRTLLNQPQHF | TGTGCCAGCAGCGTACGGCCTAGGACACTACTGAATCAGCCCCAGCATTTT